These 22 T cell receptor beta chains were sequenced from one sample in a study of blood T cell repertoires in COVID-19. Measured with immunoSEQ multiplex PCR; TCRdb has only the in-frame clones, and not every one. The sample carries about 75,000 clones, 85% to 90% recorded once. The specimen sequenced was peripheral blood. These receptors originate from a human donor in a cohort sampled during active COVID-19.

V is TRBV5-4 and J is TRBJ2-3, with D tentatively TRBD1 (6 bases). CDR3 length equals 16 residues. Germline lookup yields CDR1 SGHNT and CDR2 YYREEE (reference sequence). V lost 6 bases, J lost 2 bases, and 19 bases lay in between. CDR3 amino acids: CASTLKGVGNTDTQYF. The CDR3, as DNA: TGTGCCAGCACCCTGAAGGGGGTTGGGAACACAGATACGCAGTATTTT. Drawing the rest from reference TRBV5-4 and TRBJ2-3, the complete variable domain is ETGVTQSPTHLIKTRGQQVTLRCSSQSGHNTVSWYQQALGQGPQFIFQYYREEENGRGNFPPRFSGLQFPNYSSELNVNALELDDSALYLCASTLKGVGNTDTQYFGPGTRLTVL.

The chain combines TRBV5-1 with TRBJ1-5; 9 bases line up with TRBD1. The CDR3 contains 15 residues. J gave up 2 bases and V 0 bases, and 0 bases lay outside the gene matches. The V gene's germline CDR1 is SGHRS and CDR2 YFSETQ. Here the CDR3 reads CASSLGTGGNQPQHF. The CDR3 DNA reads as TGCGCCAGCAGCTTGGGGACAGGGGGCAATCAGCCCCAGCATTTT. The whole variable domain, remainder taken from reference TRBV5-1 and TRBJ1-5, is KAGVTQTPRYLIKTRGQQVTLSCSPISGHRSVSWYQQTPGQGLQFLFEYFSETQRNKGNFPGRFSGRQFSNSRSEMNVSTLELGDSALYLCASSLGTGGNQPQHFGDGTRLSIL.

The rearrangement uses TRBV7-2 and TRBJ2-1, with a tentative D call TRBD2 (7 bases). There are 19 residues in the CDR3. V was pared by 6 bases and J by 5 bases, with 29 bases between. Germline CDR1 is SGHTA and CDR2 is FQGNSA. The CDR3 loop is CASRTIALGGGSLNNEQFF. The CDR3 nucleotides read TGTGCCAGCAGAACTATAGCTTTGGGGGGCGGGAGCTTAAACAATGAGCAGTTCTTC.

This chain connects TRBV7-2 to TRBJ2-1, with 11 bases identical to TRBD1. The V segment lost 3 bases and the J segment 9 bases; nucleotides outside the gene matches: 4. CDR3 length: 14 residues. Germline lookup yields CDR1 SGHTA and CDR2 FQGNSA. The CDR3 reads CASSFGQGAREQFF. The DNA of the CDR3 is TGTGCCAGCAGCTTTGGACAGGGGGCGCGTGAGCAGTTCTTC.

V and J are TRBV9 and TRBJ2-5; 14 bases align to TRBD2. Germline-derived CDR1 and CDR2 are SGDLS and YYNGEE. V gave up 4 bases and J gave up 3 bases; unmatched junction bases: 8. The CDR3 is 17 amino acids. CDR3 nucleotides: TGTGCCAGCAGCCCCCGGCCGGGACTAGCGGGAGAAGAGACCCAGTACTTC. The encoded protein is CASSPRPGLAGEETQYF.

The rearrangement links TRBV28 to TRBJ1-1; D call uncertain. Trimming stripped 2 bases from V and 7 bases from J, with 17 bases between. CDR1 and CDR2 (germline): MDHEN, SYDVKM. This CDR3 comprises 15 residues. CDR3 sequence: CASSLPGVQSGEAFF. In DNA, the CDR3 is TGTGCCAGCAGTTTACCCGGGGTCCAATCCGGTGAAGCTTTCTTT.

The chain recombines TRBV7-2 with TRBJ1-1; D gene uncertain. Germline V lookup: CDR1 SGHTA, CDR2 FQGNSA. The CDR3 runs to 14 residues. Trimming took off 1 base at V and 8 bases at J, with 14 bases between the two ends. CDR3 loop: CASSLGSGKREAFF. CDR3 coding DNA: TGTGCCAGCAGCTTAGGGAGTGGAAAGAGGGAAGCTTTCTTT. Based on the CDR3 plus reference TRBV7-2 and TRBJ1-1, the full variable domain is GAGVSQSPSNKVTEKGKDVELRCDPISGHTALYWYRQSLGQGLEFLIYFQGNSAPDKSGLPSDRFSAERTGGSVSTLTIQRTQQEDSAVYLCASSLGSGKREAFFGQGTRLTVV.

V gene TRBV7-9 combines with J gene TRBJ1-5; 8 bases line up with TRBD1. The CDR3 runs to 16 residues. Germline V gene sequence: CDR1 SEHNR, CDR2 FQNEAQ (reference sequence). V shed 4 bases and J 5 bases; nucleotides not matched to a gene: 10. DNA for the CDR3: TGTGCCAGCAGCTCCCGGACAGGGCGGGAAGATCAGCCCCAGCATTTT. This gives the protein CASSSRTGREDQPQHF.

The rearrangement joins TRBV6-6 to TRBJ2-3, with 9 nucleotides matching TRBD2. V was clipped by 2 bases and J by 3 bases; unmatched bases: 6. Germline CDR1 and CDR2: MNHNY and SVGAGI (reference sequence). The CDR3 loop spans 16 amino acids. The CDR3 bases are TGTGCCAGCAGTTACGATGCGGGGGGGTTGACAGATACGCAGTATTTT. This gives the protein CASSYDAGGLTDTQYF.

The chain combines TRBV5-1 with TRBJ2-1; D is undetermined. The CDR3 totals 15 residues. Trimming took off 0 bases at V and 0 bases at J, with 7 bases between the two ends. Germline lookup yields CDR1 SGHRS and CDR2 YFSETQ. In DNA, the CDR3 is TGCGCCAGCAGCTTGGATGGCAGCTCCTACAATGAGCAGTTCTTC. It yields the protein CASSLDGSSYNEQFF.

V usage is TRBV10-2 and J usage is TRBJ1-1; D is possibly TRBD1 (5 bases). Deletions cut 5 bases from V and 5 bases from J, with 15 bases between. CDR1 WSHSY and CDR2 SAAADI come from the germline V gene. The CDR3 consists of 14 residues. In DNA, the CDR3 is TGCGCCAGCAGTTCCCTGGGGGGGGGAACTGAAGCTTTCTTT. Translation: CASSSLGGGTEAFF.

V and J are TRBV27 and TRBJ1-2; a possible D gene is TRBD1 (5 bases). This CDR3 has 16 residues. V lost 4 bases and J lost 4, with 19 bases in between. Germline CDR1 MNHEY, CDR2 SMNVEV (reference sequence). CDR3: CASSSVLQGIGYGYTF. The CDR3 DNA reads TGTGCCAGCAGTTCAGTCCTTCAGGGAATTGGCTATGGCTACACCTTC.

The V and J genes are TRBV7-3 and TRBJ2-7; a possible D gene is TRBD1 (5 bases). CDR1 is SGHTA, CDR2 FQGTGA, per germline. CDR3 length equals 14 residues. Trimming cost V 3 bases and J 3 bases, with 12 bases left between them. The CDR3, as DNA: TGTGCCAGCAGCTTGGGGCAGGGCGGCTACGAGCAGTACTTC. Its translation is CASSLGQGGYEQYF.

V is TRBV9 and J is TRBJ1-2; D ambiguous. Trimming removed 5 bases from V and 0 bases from J, with 8 bases in between. Per germline, CDR1 SGDLS and CDR2 YYNGEE. This CDR3 region has 13 residues. The DNA of the CDR3 is TGTGCCAGCAGTGAGGGAACTAACTATGGCTACACCTTC. Amino acids: CASSEGTNYGYTF.

The gene calls are TRBV28 and TRBJ2-7, with TRBD1 matching over 8 bases. V trimming: 5 bases; J trimming: 0 bases; junction bases outside the gene matches: 3. The CDR3 sequence is 14 residues long. The V gene's germline CDR1 is MDHEN and CDR2 SYDVKM. CDR3 loop: CASSPDRGSYEQYF. DNA of the CDR3: TGTGCCAGCAGTCCCGACAGGGGCTCCTACGAGCAGTACTTC.

V usage is TRBV29-1 and J usage is TRBJ2-1; possible D gene TRBD1, 6 bases. This CDR3 is 12 amino acids long. Trimming took off 7 bases at V and 6 bases at J, with 13 bases between the two ends. Per germline, CDR1 SQVTM and CDR2 ANQGSEA. The DNA for the CDR3 is TGCAGCGCTCGGCCCAGGGGCAATGAGCAGTTCTTC. Its translation: CSARPRGNEQFF.

The chain uses TRBV9 and TRBJ2-7; 7 bases fit TRBD2. With V trimmed by 3 bases and J by 0 bases, 6 bases remained unmatched. Germline CDR1 SGDLS, CDR2 YYNGEE. The CDR3 is 15 residues long. CDR3: CASSDSSGYSYEQYF. CDR3 sequence (DNA): TGTGCCAGCAGCGACTCTAGCGGCTACTCCTACGAGCAGTACTTC.

This chain connects TRBV19 to TRBJ2-4, with no clear D. Germline V CDR1 and CDR2: LNHDA, SQIVND (reference sequence). Trimming removed 3 bases at V and 15 bases at J, with 12 bases between. This CDR3 comprises 11 residues. CDR3 bases: TGTGCCAGTAGTATGGCGACAAGAGCGTACTTC. This codes for CASSMATRAYF.

The chain employs TRBV6-2 or TRBV6-3 and TRBJ1-1; D is unresolved. Trimming pared 8 bases from V and 3 bases from J, leaving 22 bases between. The CDR3 spans 16 residues. Germline V gene lookup returns CDR1 MNHEY and CDR2 SVGEGT. In DNA, the CDR3 is TGTGCCAGCCGCCGACTCGTACGGGAGTGGCACACTGAAGCTTTCTTT. Protein product: CASRRLVREWHTEAFF.

The genes are TRBV19 and TRBJ2-1; D is possibly TRBD2 (5 bases). The CDR3 spans 15 residues. Germline V gene sequence: CDR1 LNHDA, CDR2 SQIVND (reference sequence). Deletions cut 6 bases from V and 2 bases from J, with 14 bases between. The CDR3 nucleotides read TGTGCCAGTAGATACAATGAGCGGACCTACAATGAGCAGTTCTTC. Protein sequence: CASRYNERTYNEQFF.

This clone is a singleton in its sample. V gene TRBV5-4 combines with J gene TRBJ1-1, with TRBD1 matching over 8 bases. The CDR3 runs 15 residues. Trimming at V came to 2 bases and at J to 5 bases, leaving 8 bases not matched to a gene. CDR1 is SGHNT and CDR2 is YYREEE in the germline V gene (reference sequence). The CDR3 DNA is TGTGCCAGCAGCTTCGCATGGACAGGGATAACTGAAGCTTTCTTT. Amino acid sequence: CASSFAWTGITEAFF.

The V gene is TRBV12-5, the J gene TRBJ1-1; D not certain. Trimming stripped 2 bases from V and 3 bases from J, with 10 bases between. Germline-derived CDR1 and CDR2 are LGHNT and FRNRAP. CDR3 length equals 14 residues. CDR3 loop: CASGLSGGYTEAFF. The CDR3 coding sequence is TGTGCTAGTGGTTTGTCAGGCGGGTACACTGAAGCTTTCTTT.